The source of this T cell receptor beta chain is a study of CD8+CD57+ T cells in acquired aplastic anemia. On the study more broadly: The study obtained an average of 3.2 ug of DNA from sorted CD4+ and CD8+ cells.

This clonotype was counted at least ten times. Genomic DNA constituted the template upon which TCR beta VDJ and CDR3 profiling was performed. TCRdb ran MiXCR on the reads and lists one entry per CDR3 protein. The table records 110,000 or so distinct CDR3 sequences, approximately 50% of them present only once. All patients picked for sequencing had shown, by flow cytometry, an expansion of CD8+CD57+ cells. Severe acquired aplastic anemia affected all patients. V lost 5 bases and J lost 3; bases outside the gene matches: 12. The V gene's germline CDR1 is SGHTA and CDR2 FQGNSA. This CDR3 is built from 17 residues.

Sequences were obtained from sorted CD4+, CD8+, or CD8+CD57+ T cells (not recorded which) from PBMCs. The receptor was isolated from a human donor with aplastic anemia. The gene calls are TRBV7-2 and TRBJ2-4; 8 bases are shared with TRBD1. The CDR3 protein is CASSLFDRGNDKNIQYF. The CDR3 DNA sequence: TGTGCCAGCAGCCTCTTCGACAGGGGAAACGACAAAAACATTCAGTACTTC.